This T cell receptor (beta chain) appears in the sequencing data of a study of breast tumors, draining lymph nodes, adjacent tissues. TCRdb recomputed calls from the multiplex PCR reads with MiXCR, one row per CDR3 protein. The sample yields some 100,000 distinct CDR3 sequences, 21% seen once. V lost 3 bases and J lost 7; bases outside the gene matches: 6. Germline CDR1 reads SGDLS; CDR2 reads YYNGEE. The CDR3 has 14 amino acids. The lymph nodes were axillary draining lymph nodes from breast cancer patients. This clonotype has at least ten counts. What it binds is unknown. Study-level points and caveats: The lymph node origin of tumor T cells was framed as consistent with a hypothesis, not demonstrated. Tumor and nontumor repertoires were significantly more similar in luminal-like than in basal-like breast cancer. Most tumor T cells seemingly derive from lymph node, then expand in tumor. Compared with lymph nodes, tumors were less diverse; compared with nontumor tissue, more.

Sequencing used axillary lymph node tissue. This chain uses TRBV9 with TRBJ2-2, with 7 positions matching TRBD1. The sequence was collected from a female donor with breast cancer. Some clones in this sample may be carry-over from other donors' samples. The CDR3 bases are TGTGCCAGCAGCGCGAGACAGGGTGGCGGGGAGCTGTTTTTT. This encodes CASSARQGGGELFF. The complete variable domain, with remaining parts taken from reference TRBV9 and TRBJ2-2, reads DSGVTQTPKHLITATGQRVTLRCSPRSGDLSVYWYQQSLDQGLQFLIQYYNGEERAKGNILERFSAQQFPDLHSELNLSSLELGDSALYFCASSARQGGGELFFGEGSRLTVL.